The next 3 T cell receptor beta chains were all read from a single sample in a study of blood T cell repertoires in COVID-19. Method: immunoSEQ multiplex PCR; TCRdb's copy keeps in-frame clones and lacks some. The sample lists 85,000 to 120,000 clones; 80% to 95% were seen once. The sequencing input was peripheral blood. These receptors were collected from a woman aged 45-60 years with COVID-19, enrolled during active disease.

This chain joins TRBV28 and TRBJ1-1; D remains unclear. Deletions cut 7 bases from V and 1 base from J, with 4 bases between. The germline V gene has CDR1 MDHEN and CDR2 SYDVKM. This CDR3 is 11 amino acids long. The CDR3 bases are TGTGCCAGCATCAGGAACACTGAAGCTTTCTTT. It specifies CASIRNTEAFF.

CDR3 coding DNA: TGCGCCAGCAGCCAAGAGCCGGGACAGCCGAATGAAAAACTGTTTTTT. Translation: CASSQEPGQPNEKLFF. The chain has TRBV4-3 and TRBJ1-4; 7 nucleotides agree with TRBD1. Germline CDR1 is LGHNA and CDR2 is YSLEER. This CDR3 is built from 16 residues. Germline trimming cut 0 bases from V and 5 bases from J; bases unmatched to any gene: 6.

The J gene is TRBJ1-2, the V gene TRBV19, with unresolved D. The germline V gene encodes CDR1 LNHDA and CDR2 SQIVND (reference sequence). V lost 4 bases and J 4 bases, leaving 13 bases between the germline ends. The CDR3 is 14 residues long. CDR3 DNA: TGTGCCAGTAGTAGAACAGCTTTTCTCTATGGCTACACCTTC. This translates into CASSRTAFLYGYTF.